This entry lists 18 T cell receptor beta chains sequenced from one sample in a study of radiotherapy plus CTLA-4 blockade in lung cancer. Profiled with immunoSEQ multiplex PCR; TCRdb holds only in-frame clones, not every one. The data contain some 73,000 clones, more than 80% of them singletons. The sequenced sample was peripheral blood, obtained from a patient treated with radiotherapy plus ipilimumab. The origin of the receptors is a human donor with non-small cell lung cancer who had stable disease on radiotherapy plus ipilimumab.

The chain employs TRBV18 and TRBJ1-2; 10 nucleotides agree with TRBD1. The CDR3 has 16 amino acids. Germline V gene sequence: CDR1 KGHSH, CDR2 LQKENI. The V segment lost 3 bases and the J segment 3 bases; nucleotides outside the gene matches: 7. In DNA form, the CDR3 reads TGTGCCAGCTCACCCGAATTGGGACAGGGGTACTATGGCTACACCTTC. Translating it yields CASSPELGQGYYGYTF. The whole variable domain, filled in from reference TRBV18 and TRBJ1-2, reads NAGVMQNPRHLVRRRGQEARLRCSPMKGHSHVYWYRQLPEEGLKFMVYLQKENIIDESGMPKERFSAEFPKEGPSILRIQQVVRGDSAAYFCASSPELGQGYYGYTFGSGTRLTVV.

This sequence joins TRBV9 and TRBJ1-3; D is unresolved. Germline CDR1 reads SGDLS; CDR2 reads YYNGEE. V shed 0 bases and J shed 0 bases, with 10 bases lying between them. The CDR3 is 16 amino acids. In DNA, the CDR3 is TGTGCCAGCAGCGTAGGAGACGGCGGCTCTGGAAACACCATATATTTT. The encoded protein is CASSVGDGGSGNTIYF.

The chain links TRBV5-6 to TRBJ2-1, with 12 bases identical to TRBD2. Trimming cost V 7 bases and J 0 bases; bases outside gene matches: 14. This CDR3 spans 19 amino acids. Germline loops: CDR1 SGHDT, CDR2 YYEEEE. The CDR3, as DNA: TGTGCCAGCTTCCACTACCGACTAGCGGGAGAAAGCTCCTACAATGAGCAGTTCTTC. Its translation: CASFHYRLAGESSYNEQFF.

The CDR3 DNA follows: TGTGCCAGTCACCTGCAGGGGAAGGGAAGCAATCAGCCCCAGCATTTT. Its protein is CASHLQGKGSNQPQHF. V and J are TRBV19 and TRBJ1-5; the D gene is possibly TRBD1 (6 bases). CDR1 LNHDA and CDR2 SQIVND come from the germline V gene (reference sequence). Trimming pared 8 bases from V and 1 base from J, leaving 18 bases between. The CDR3 has 16 amino acids.

This clone was counted once. The chain combines TRBV5-5 with TRBJ2-5; TRBD1 might be the D (5 bases). Germline CDR1 SGHKS, CDR2 YYEKEE (reference sequence). The V end was cut by 0 bases, the J end by 8 bases, with 17 bases between. The CDR3 has 15 residues. The DNA of the CDR3 is TGTGCCAGCAGCTTGGCTGGGGCGCCTTACGGAACCCAGTACTTC. Encoded protein: CASSLAGAPYGTQYF.

The sample holds one count of this clone. The chain joins TRBV27 to TRBJ2-3; the D gene is possibly TRBD2 (7 bases). This CDR3 has 17 residues. The germline V gene encodes CDR1 MNHEY and CDR2 SMNVEV (reference sequence). V lost 2 bases to trimming and J lost 4 bases, with 19 bases between them. This CDR3 is CASSLRGGGISADTQYF. The DNA for the CDR3 is TGTGCCAGCAGTTTAAGGGGGGGAGGCATCTCCGCAGATACGCAGTATTTT.

This rearrangement joins TRBV2 to TRBJ1-6, with a weak D call TRBD1 (6 bases). The length of the CDR3 is 16 residues. V lost 6 bases, J lost 3 bases, and 15 bases lay in between. Germline CDR1 reads SNHLY; CDR2 reads FYNNEI. Here the CDR3 reads CASSEKTGNYNSPLHF. The CDR3 coding sequence is TGTGCCAGCAGCGAAAAAACAGGGAACTATAATTCACCCCTCCACTTT.

This rearrangement joins TRBV4-2 to TRBJ2-3; 10 nucleotides match TRBD2. This CDR3 contains 18 residues. The germline V gene has CDR1 LGHNA and CDR2 YNFKEQ. J gave up 2 bases and V 2 bases, and 10 bases lay outside the gene matches. CDR3 loop: CASSQQASGGPNTDTQYF. For the CDR3, the DNA is TGTGCCAGCAGCCAACAGGCTAGCGGGGGCCCCAACACAGATACGCAGTATTTT.

With regard to this clone: The same CDR3 can be traced to other DNA sequences in this sample. The chain uses TRBV5-1 and TRBJ1-4; D gene uncertain. Germline V gives CDR1 SGHRS, CDR2 YFSETQ. The CDR3 runs 14 residues. The V gene lost 0 bases and the J gene lost 3 bases, with 6 bases spanning the gap. As DNA, the CDR3 is TGCGCCAGCAGCTTGGCGGGATCTAATGAAAAACTGTTTTTT. Residues: CASSLAGSNEKLFF.

The chain has TRBV27 and TRBJ2-2; no clear D. The germline V gene encodes CDR1 MNHEY and CDR2 SMNVEV (reference sequence). This CDR3 comprises 13 residues. Trimming stripped 2 bases from V and 7 bases from J, with 8 bases between. The DNA of the CDR3 is TGTGCCAGCAGTTTACCGGGCAGCGGGGAGCTGTTTTTT. This gives the protein CASSLPGSGELFF.

V is TRBV11-1 and J is TRBJ2-7, with D tentatively TRBD2 (5 bases). V was pared by 5 bases and J by 3 bases, with 17 bases between. The germline CDR1 and CDR2 sequences are SGHAT and FQDESV (reference sequence). This CDR3 comprises 15 residues. CDR3 sequence (DNA): TGTGCCAGCAGCCCCGGGAACCATGTCATCTACGAGCAGTACTTC. Translation: CASSPGNHVIYEQYF. Drawing the rest from reference TRBV11-1 and TRBJ2-7, the complete variable domain is EAEVAQSPRYKITEKSQAVAFWCDPISGHATLYWYRQILGQGPELLVQFQDESVVDDSQLPKDRFSAERLKGVDSTLKIQPAELGDSAMYLCASSPGNHVIYEQYFGPGTRLTVT.

The gene calls are TRBV19 and TRBJ2-3, with TRBD1 identical over 8 bases. CDR1 and CDR2 from the germline V gene are LNHDA and SQIVND (reference sequence). Trimming at V came to 2 bases and at J to 0 bases, leaving 13 bases not matched to a gene. This CDR3 is built from 19 residues. The CDR3 loop is CASSIRPGQGGFSTDTQYF. The CDR3, as DNA: TGTGCCAGTAGTATACGCCCCGGACAGGGTGGCTTTAGCACAGATACGCAGTATTTT.

The chain recombines TRBV18 with TRBJ2-7; TRBD1 matches 7 bases. Germline-derived CDR1 and CDR2 are KGHSH and LQKENI. J was trimmed by 3 bases and V by 2 bases; bases with no gene match: 4. This CDR3 comprises 14 residues. The CDR3 DNA reads as TGTGCCAGCTCACCAAGGGGACAGAGCTACGAGCAGTACTTC. This encodes CASSPRGQSYEQYF.

The chain is built from TRBV30 and TRBJ2-5, with D possibly matching TRBD2 (6 bases). There are 13 residues in the CDR3. V gave up 0 bases and J gave up 5 bases, with 10 bases separating them. Germline assignment: CDR1 GTSNPN and CDR2 SVGIG (reference sequence). The chain's CDR3 is CAWSVASGETQYF. CDR3 nucleotides: TGTGCCTGGAGTGTAGCCAGCGGGGAGACCCAGTACTTC.

This clone was seen only once. The chain joins TRBV28 to TRBJ2-1, with 9 bases identical to TRBD1. Germline CDR1 is MDHEN and CDR2 is SYDVKM. The CDR3 consists of 15 residues. V gave up 5 bases and J gave up 5 bases; unmatched junction bases: 7. The CDR3 DNA sequence: TGTGCCAGCAGTCCCGGACAGGGGAATCACAATGAGCAGTTCTTC. This codes for CASSPGQGNHNEQFF. The variable domain in full, with the rest retrieved from reference TRBV28 and TRBJ2-1, is DVKVTQSSRYLVKRTGEKVFLECVQDMDHENMFWYRQDPGLGLRLIYFSYDVKMKEKGDIPEGYSVSREKKERFSLILESASTNQTSMYLCASSPGQGNHNEQFFGPGTRLTVL.

The V and J genes are TRBV7-6 and TRBJ2-5; 8 bases match TRBD1. CDR3 length equals 14 residues. Germline assignment: CDR1 SGHVS and CDR2 FNYEAQ. V lost 1 base, J lost 4 bases, and 2 bases stayed unmatched. CDR3 DNA sequence: TGTGCCAGCAGCTTAGTTACAGGGGGAGAGACCCAGTACTTC. It is translated as CASSLVTGGETQYF.

V gene TRBV5-1 combines with J gene TRBJ1-4, with D unresolved. Trimming shortened V by 3 bases and J by 6 bases, and 12 bases separated the two germline ends. This CDR3 spans 14 amino acids. The germline gives CDR1 SGHRS, CDR2 YFSETQ. The CDR3 sequence is CASSSGPGDEKLFF. The DNA of the CDR3 is TGCGCCAGCAGCTCGGGTCCTGGTGATGAAAAACTGTTTTTT.

The V gene is TRBV30, the J gene TRBJ2-7; 8 nucleotides match TRBD2. V lost 5 bases, J lost 4 bases, and 4 bases stayed unmatched. The CDR3 loop spans 12 amino acids. Per the germline V gene, CDR1 is GTSNPN and CDR2 is SVGIG (reference sequence). CDR3 DNA: TGTGCCTGGTCCCCTAGCGGGTACGAGCAGTACTTC. Translating it yields CAWSPSGYEQYF.